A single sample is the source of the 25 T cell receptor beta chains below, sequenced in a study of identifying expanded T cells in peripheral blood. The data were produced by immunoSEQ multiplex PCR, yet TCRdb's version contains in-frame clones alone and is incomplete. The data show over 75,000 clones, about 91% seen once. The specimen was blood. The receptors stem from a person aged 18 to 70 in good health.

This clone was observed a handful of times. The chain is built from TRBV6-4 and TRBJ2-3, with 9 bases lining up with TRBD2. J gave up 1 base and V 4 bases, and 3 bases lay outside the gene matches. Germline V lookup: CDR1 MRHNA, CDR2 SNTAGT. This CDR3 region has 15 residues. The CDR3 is CASSVASGGTDTQYF. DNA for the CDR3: TGTGCCAGCAGTGTGGCTAGCGGGGGCACAGATACGCAGTATTTT.

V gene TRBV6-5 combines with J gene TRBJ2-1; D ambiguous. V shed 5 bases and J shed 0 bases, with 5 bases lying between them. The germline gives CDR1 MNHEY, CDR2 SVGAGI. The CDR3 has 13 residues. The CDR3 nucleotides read TGTGCCAGCAGTCGGGCCTCCTACAATGAGCAGTTCTTC. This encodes CASSRASYNEQFF.

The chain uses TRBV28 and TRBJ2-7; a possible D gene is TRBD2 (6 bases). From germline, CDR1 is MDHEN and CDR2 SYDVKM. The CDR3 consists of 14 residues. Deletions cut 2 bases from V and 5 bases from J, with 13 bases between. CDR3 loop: CASSLRVGSHEQYF. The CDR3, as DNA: TGTGCCAGCAGTTTAAGGGTCGGGAGCCACGAGCAGTACTTC.

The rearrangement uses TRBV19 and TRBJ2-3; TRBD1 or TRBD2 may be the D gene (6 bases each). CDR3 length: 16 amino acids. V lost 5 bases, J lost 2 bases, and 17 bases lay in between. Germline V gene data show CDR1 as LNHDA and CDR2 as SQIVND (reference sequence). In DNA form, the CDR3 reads TGTGCCAGTAGTGCCTCCTCGAGGGGGGTCACAGATACGCAGTATTTT. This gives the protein CASSASSRGVTDTQYF. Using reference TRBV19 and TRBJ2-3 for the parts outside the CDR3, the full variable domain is DGGITQSPKYLFRKEGQNVTLSCEQNLNHDAMYWYRQDPGQGLRLIYYSQIVNDFQKGDIAEGYSVSREKKESFPLTVTSAQKNPTAFYLCASSASSRGVTDTQYFGPGTRLTVL.

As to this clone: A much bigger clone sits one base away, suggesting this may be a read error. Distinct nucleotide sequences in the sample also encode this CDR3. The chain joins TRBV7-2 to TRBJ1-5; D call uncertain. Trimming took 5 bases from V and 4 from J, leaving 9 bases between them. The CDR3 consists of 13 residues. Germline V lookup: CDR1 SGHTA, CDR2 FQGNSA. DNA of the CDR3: TGTGCCAGCAGCCGCGGTGGGAATCAGCCCCAGCATTTT. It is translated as CASSRGGNQPQHF.

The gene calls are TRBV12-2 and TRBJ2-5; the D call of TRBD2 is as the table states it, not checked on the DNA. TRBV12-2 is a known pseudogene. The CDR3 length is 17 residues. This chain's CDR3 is CASRLAPGLAGQETQYF. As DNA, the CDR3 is TGTGCAAGTCGCTTAGCCCCCGGACTAGCGGGACAAGAGACCCAGTACTTC.

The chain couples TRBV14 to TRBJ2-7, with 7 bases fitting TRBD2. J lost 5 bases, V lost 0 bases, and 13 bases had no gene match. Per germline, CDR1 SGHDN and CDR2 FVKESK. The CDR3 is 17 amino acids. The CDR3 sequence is CASSQEVLGGRRNEQYF. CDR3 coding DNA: TGTGCCAGCAGCCAAGAGGTTTTGGGAGGGCGCAGGAACGAGCAGTACTTC.

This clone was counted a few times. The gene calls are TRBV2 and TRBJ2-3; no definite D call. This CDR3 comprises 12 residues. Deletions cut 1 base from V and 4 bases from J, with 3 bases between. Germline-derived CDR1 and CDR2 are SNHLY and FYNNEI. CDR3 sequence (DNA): TGTGCCAGCAGTGAAGGGGCAGATACGCAGTATTTT. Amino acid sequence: CASSEGADTQYF.

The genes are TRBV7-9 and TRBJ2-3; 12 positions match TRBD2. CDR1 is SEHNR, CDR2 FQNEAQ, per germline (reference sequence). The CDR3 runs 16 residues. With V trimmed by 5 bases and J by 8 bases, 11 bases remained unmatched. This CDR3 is CASSPTSGSRYGTQYF. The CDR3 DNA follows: TGTGCCAGCAGCCCGACTAGCGGGAGTAGATATGGTACGCAGTATTTT.

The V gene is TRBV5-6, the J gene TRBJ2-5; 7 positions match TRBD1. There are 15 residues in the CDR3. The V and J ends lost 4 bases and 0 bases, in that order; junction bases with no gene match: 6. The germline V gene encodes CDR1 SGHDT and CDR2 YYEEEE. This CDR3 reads CASSPGTVYQETQYF. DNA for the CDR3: TGTGCCAGCAGCCCCGGGACAGTGTACCAAGAGACCCAGTACTTC.

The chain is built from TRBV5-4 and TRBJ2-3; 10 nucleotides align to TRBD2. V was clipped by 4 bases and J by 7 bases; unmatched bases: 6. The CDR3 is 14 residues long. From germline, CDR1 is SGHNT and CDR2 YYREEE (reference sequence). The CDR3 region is CASSPSGGINTQYF. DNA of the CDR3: TGTGCCAGCAGCCCTAGCGGGGGAATAAATACGCAGTATTTT.

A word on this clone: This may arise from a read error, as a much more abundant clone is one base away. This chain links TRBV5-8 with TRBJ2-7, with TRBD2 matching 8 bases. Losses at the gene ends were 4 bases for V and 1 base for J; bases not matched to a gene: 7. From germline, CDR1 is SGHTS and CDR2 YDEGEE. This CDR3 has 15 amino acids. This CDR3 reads CASSQETSESYEQYF. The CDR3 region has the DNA TGTGCCAGCAGCCAAGAGACTAGCGAGTCCTACGAGCAGTACTTC.

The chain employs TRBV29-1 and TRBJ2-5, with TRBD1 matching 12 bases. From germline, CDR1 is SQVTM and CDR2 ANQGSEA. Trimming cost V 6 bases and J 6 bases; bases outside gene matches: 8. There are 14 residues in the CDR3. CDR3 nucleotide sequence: TGCAGCGTCTCAGGGACAGGGGGCATCAAGACCCAGTACTTC. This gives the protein CSVSGTGGIKTQYF.

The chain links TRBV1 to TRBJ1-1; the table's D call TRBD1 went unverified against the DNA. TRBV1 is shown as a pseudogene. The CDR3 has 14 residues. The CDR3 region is CTSSTDRWNTEAFF. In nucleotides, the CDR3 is TGCACCAGCAGCACGGACAGGTGGAACACTGAAGCTTTCTTT.

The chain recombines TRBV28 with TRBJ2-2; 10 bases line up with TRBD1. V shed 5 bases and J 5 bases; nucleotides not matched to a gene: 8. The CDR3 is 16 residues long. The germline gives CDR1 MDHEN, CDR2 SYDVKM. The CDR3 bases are TGTGCCAGCAGTGACCGGGACAGGGGAGTTACCGGGGAGCTGTTTTTT. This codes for CASSDRDRGVTGELFF.

CDR3 DNA sequence: TGTGCCAGCAGAATGGGGGGGTTCTCTGGAAACACCATATATTTT. Translating it yields CASRMGGFSGNTIYF. J is TRBJ1-3 and V is TRBV28; TRBD1 might be the D (5 bases). The CDR3 sequence is 15 residues long. The germline V gene encodes CDR1 MDHEN and CDR2 SYDVKM. Trimming pared 6 bases from V and 0 bases from J, leaving 12 bases between.

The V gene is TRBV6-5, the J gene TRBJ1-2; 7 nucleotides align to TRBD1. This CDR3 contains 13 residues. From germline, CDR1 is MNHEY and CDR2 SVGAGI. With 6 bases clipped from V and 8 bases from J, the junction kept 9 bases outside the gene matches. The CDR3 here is CASRSTGFAGYTF. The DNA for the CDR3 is TGTGCCAGCAGGTCGACAGGGTTTGCCGGCTACACCTTC.

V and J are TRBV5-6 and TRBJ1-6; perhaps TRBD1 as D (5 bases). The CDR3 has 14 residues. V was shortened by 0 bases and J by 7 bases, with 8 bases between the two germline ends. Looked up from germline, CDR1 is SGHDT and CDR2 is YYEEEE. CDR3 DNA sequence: TGTGCCAGCAGCTTGGTTGACAGAAATTCACCCCTCCACTTT. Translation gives CASSLVDRNSPLHF. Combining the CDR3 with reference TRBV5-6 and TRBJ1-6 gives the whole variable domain DAGVTQSPTHLIKTRGQQVTLRCSPKSGHDTVSWYQQALGQGPQFIFQYYEEEERQRGNFPDRFSGHQFPNYSSELNVNALLLGDSALYLCASSLVDRNSPLHFGNGTRLTVT.

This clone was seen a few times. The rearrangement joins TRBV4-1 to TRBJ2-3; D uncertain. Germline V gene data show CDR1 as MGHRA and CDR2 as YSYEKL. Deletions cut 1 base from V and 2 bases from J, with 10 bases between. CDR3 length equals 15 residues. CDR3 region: CASSQGTGHTDTQYF. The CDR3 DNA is TGCGCCAGCAGCCAAGGGACGGGCCACACAGATACGCAGTATTTT.

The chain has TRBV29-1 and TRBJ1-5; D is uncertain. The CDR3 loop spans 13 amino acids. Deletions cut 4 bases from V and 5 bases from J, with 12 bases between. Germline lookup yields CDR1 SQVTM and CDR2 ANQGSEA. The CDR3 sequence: CSVAGDYHQPQHF. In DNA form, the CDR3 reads TGCAGCGTTGCCGGGGATTATCATCAGCCCCAGCATTTT.

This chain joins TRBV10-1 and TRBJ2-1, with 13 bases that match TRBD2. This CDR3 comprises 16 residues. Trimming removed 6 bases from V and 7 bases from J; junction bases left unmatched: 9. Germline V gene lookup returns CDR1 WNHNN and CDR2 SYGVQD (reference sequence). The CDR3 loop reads CASSARTSGSGNEQFF. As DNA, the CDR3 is TGCGCCAGCAGCGCTAGGACTAGCGGGAGTGGGAATGAGCAGTTCTTC.

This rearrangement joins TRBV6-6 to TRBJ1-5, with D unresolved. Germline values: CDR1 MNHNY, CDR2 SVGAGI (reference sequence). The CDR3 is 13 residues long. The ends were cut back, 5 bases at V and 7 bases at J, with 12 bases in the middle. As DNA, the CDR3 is TGTGCCAGCAGTGTGGCCGCGGTCCAGCCCCAGCATTTT. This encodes CASSVAAVQPQHF.

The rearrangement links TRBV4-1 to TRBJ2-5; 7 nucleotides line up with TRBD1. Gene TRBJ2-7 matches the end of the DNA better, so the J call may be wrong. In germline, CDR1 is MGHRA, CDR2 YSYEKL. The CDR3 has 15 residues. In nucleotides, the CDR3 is TGCGCCAGCAGCCAAGTAGGGACAGCCGCCTACGAGCAGTACTTC. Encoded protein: CASSQVGTAAYEQYF.

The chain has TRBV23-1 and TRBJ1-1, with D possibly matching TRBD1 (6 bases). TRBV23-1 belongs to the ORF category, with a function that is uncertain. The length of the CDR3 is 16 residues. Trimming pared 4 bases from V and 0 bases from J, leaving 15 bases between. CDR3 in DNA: TGCGCCAGCAGTCTTAAGGGGGGGGCCATGAACACTGAAGCTTTCTTT. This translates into CASSLKGGAMNTEAFF.

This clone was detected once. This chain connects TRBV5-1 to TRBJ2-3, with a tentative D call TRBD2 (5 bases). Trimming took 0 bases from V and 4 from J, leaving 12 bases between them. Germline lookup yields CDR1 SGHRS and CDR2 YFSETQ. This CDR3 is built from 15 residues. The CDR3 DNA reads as TGCGCCAGCAGCTTGGATACGGGGTCCGCAGATACGCAGTATTTT. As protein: CASSLDTGSADTQYF.